This T cell receptor beta chain was profiled in a study of blood T cell repertoires in COVID-19. For the study at large: The analysed material was cDNA or gDNA that came from T cells, B-cell-depleted T cells, or PBMCs.

This clone occurred once. Authors' analysis steps: Amplified reference gene primers provided the basis for estimating nucleated cell counts. Sequencing was performed with immunoSEQ multiplex PCR; in TCRdb, only in-frame clones are kept and a portion is missing. V and J calls and clone size are copied from that table; D and trimming were computed from the DNA. This sample has around 67,000 clones, with 81% found just once. Germline loops: CDR1 SNHLY, CDR2 FYNNEI. The trim removed 7 bases at V and 0 bases at J, leaving 11 bases unmatched. The length of the CDR3 is 17 residues. This TCR derives from a human donor in a cohort sampled during active COVID-19. Sequenced material: peripheral blood. This rearrangement joins TRBV2 to TRBJ2-1, with 8 bases that match TRBD2. CDR3 sequence (DNA): TGTGCCAGCACTACGATATTAGCGGGATCCTCCTACAATGAGCAGTTCTTC. Amino acid sequence: CASTTILAGSSYNEQFF.